This is a list of T cell receptor beta chains from one sample in a study of blood T cells in healthy people across ages. Each CDR3 protein gets one entry after TCRdb re-called the 5' RACE reads with MiXCR. Here the sample spans about 800,000 distinct CDR3 sequences, more than 35% being singletons. The sample was blood. The source of these receptors is a man older than 75 in good health. The CDR3 runs from the conserved cysteine through the conserved F or W. A D gene is named only where the DNA matches it firmly. For some rows the clone size is stated as once, few or many, or as a class when expanded; others skip it.

D,V,size,J,CDR3,DNA
TRBD1,TRBV6-6,once,TRBJ2-5,CASTATGAGTQYF,TGTGCCAGCACCGCGACAGGGGCAGGGACCCAGTACTTC
TRBD1,TRBV5-1,many,TRBJ2-3,CASSLEGTGELDTQYF,TGCGCCAGCAGCTTGGAGGGGACAGGGGAGTTGGATACGCAGTATTTT
-,TRBV2,-,TRBJ1-6,CASTRSPPGQGTGNSPLHF,TGTGCCAGCACTCGATCCCCCCCGGGACAAGGGACGGGCAATTCACCCCTCCACTTT
-,TRBV6-5,few,TRBJ2-1,CASSPPTGYHEQFF,TGTGCCAGCAGTCCTCCGACTGGTTACCATGAGCAGTTCTTC
-,TRBV27,-,TRBJ2-5,CASRQQRRETQYF,TGTGCCAGCAGACAGCAAAGGAGAGAGACCCAGTACTTC
-,TRBV24-1,-,TRBJ2-1,CATSVTGPYNEQFF,TGTGCCACCAGTGTTACGGGGCCCTACAATGAGCAGTTCTTC
TRBD1,TRBV28,-,TRBJ2-1,CASIPGQLIGEQFF,TGTGCCAGCATCCCGGGACAGTTGATTGGTGAGCAGTTCTTC
TRBD2,TRBV20-1,-,TRBJ2-3,CSARGRTRLAGGPNTQYF,TGCAGTGCTAGAGGGCGGACTAGGCTAGCGGGAGGGCCGAATACGCAGTATTTT
TRBD1,TRBV4-3,-,TRBJ2-7,CASSQEAQGAIYEQYF,TGCGCCAGCAGCCAAGAGGCCCAGGGGGCTATCTACGAGCAGTACTTC
TRBD1,TRBV10-3,-,TRBJ1-2,CAIRGGQDHYGYTF,TGTGCCATCAGGGGGGGACAGGACCACTATGGCTACACCTTC
TRBD1,TRBV29-1,-,TRBJ1-2,CSVDTGGRSGYTF,TGCAGCGTTGATACAGGGGGACGGAGTGGCTACACCTTC
-,TRBV28,-,TRBJ2-1,CASSLALSTNEQFF,TGTGCCAGCAGTTTAGCCCTCAGTACCAATGAGCAGTTCTTC
-,TRBV20-1,-,TRBJ2-5,CSADDLDSPRETQYF,TGCAGTGCTGATGATTTGGACAGTCCACGAGAGACCCAGTACTTC
TRBD1,TRBV5-1,-,TRBJ2-7,CASSLSEQGAIYEQYF,TGCGCCAGCAGCTTGTCGGAACAGGGGGCAATCTACGAGCAGTACTTC
-,TRBV12-1,-,TRBJ1-2,CASSFVRGGGYTF,TGTGCCAGCAGCTTTGTGCGGGGCGGTGGCTACACCTTC
-,TRBV30,few,TRBJ1-1,CAWSQGRTVTEAFF,TGTGCCTGGAGCCAGGGGCGTACTGTCACTGAAGCTTTCTTT
-,TRBV21-1,-,TRBJ2-3,CATPGRSSGALLMTDTQYF,TGTGCCACCCCCGGTCGGAGTAGCGGGGCGCTTTTGATGACAGATACGCAGTATTTT
-,TRBV6-4,few,TRBJ2-7,CASILQDSYEQYF,TGTGCCAGCATTCTACAGGACTCCTACGAGCAGTACTTC
-,TRBV28,-,TRBJ2-5,CASSLGGQRWETQYF,TGTGCCAGCAGTTTAGGCGGCCAAAGGTGGGAGACCCAGTACTTC